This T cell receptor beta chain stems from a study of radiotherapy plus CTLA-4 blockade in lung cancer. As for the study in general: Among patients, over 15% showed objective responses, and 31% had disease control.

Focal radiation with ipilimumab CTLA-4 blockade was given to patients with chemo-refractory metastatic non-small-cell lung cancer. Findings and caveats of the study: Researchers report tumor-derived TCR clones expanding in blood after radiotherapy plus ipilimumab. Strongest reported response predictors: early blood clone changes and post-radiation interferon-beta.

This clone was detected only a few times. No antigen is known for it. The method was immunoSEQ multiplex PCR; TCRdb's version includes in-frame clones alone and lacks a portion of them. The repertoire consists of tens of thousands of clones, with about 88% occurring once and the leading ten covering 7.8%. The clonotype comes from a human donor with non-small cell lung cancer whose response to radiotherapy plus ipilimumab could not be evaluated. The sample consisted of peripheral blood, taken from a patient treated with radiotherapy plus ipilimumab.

The chain's CDR3 is CASSPPLQGITEAFF. The DNA of the CDR3 is TGTGCCAGCAGTCCCCCCCTACAGGGGATCACTGAAGCTTTCTTT. The gene calls are TRBV6-1 and TRBJ1-1; 7 bases agree with TRBD1. This CDR3 is 15 amino acids long. Germline CDR1 is MNHNS and CDR2 is SASEGT. V was clipped by 5 bases and J by 4 bases; unmatched bases: 10.